This TCR beta chain stems from a study of T cells in tumors after PD-1 blockade. Across the whole study: Patients had no prior checkpoint blockade, systemic immunosuppressants, or anti-cancer therapy within 4 weeks. The study, taken as a whole, reports: Approximately 43% of tumor TCR clonotypes were also found in blood.

Profiling relied on immunoSEQ multiplex PCR, and the TCRdb table lists in-frame clones only, not all of them. The top ten hold more than 3.5% of the sample, which has roughly 49,000 clones, about 85% seen once. As concerns this clone: Its matching antigen is unknown.

V dropped 0 bases and J dropped 2; count of bases not matched to a gene: 7. This CDR3 region has 17 residues. CDR1 SGHRS and CDR2 YFSETQ come from the germline V gene. V gene TRBV5-1 combines with J gene TRBJ1-5, with TRBD1 matching 8 bases. This specimen was PBMCs, taken before anti-PD-1 treatment. This TCR was sampled from a human donor with basal cell carcinoma. CDR3: CASSLDVTGAGNQPQHF. Written as DNA, the CDR3 is TGCGCCAGCAGCTTGGATGTGACAGGGGCGGGCAATCAGCCCCAGCATTTT.